This is a list of T cell receptor beta chains from one sample in a study of cytomegalovirus exposure and HLA in healthy donors. Profiled with immunoSEQ multiplex PCR; TCRdb holds only in-frame clones, not every one. The sample contains over 85,000 clones, 75% to 85% of which appear only once. The sequencing sample was made of PBMCs. These receptors were collected from a middle-aged woman in good health and CMV-seronegative. Each CDR3 is given with its conserved first and last residue. The D gene is left open where the match is weak. Where a row states a size, it is once, few, many or the class of an expanded clone; other rows omit it.

CASSITGITGELFF	TGTGCCAGTAGTATCACAGGGATCACCGGGGAGCTGTTTTTT	.	TRBV19	.	TRBJ2-2
CASSQGVGTGDYNEQFF	TGTGCCAGCAGCCAGGGGGTAGGTACAGGGGACTACAATGAGCAGTTCTTC	TRBD1	TRBV7-9	.	TRBJ2-1
CATSRPPAGYGYTF	TGTGCCACCAGCAGACCCCCCGCCGGCTATGGCTACACCTTC	.	TRBV15	once	TRBJ1-2
CASSLSAGNPYEQYF	TGTGCCAGCAGCTTAAGTGCAGGGAACCCCTACGAGCAGTACTTC	.	TRBV11-1	.	TRBJ2-7
CASSSLAGGRYEQYF	TGTGCCAGCAGTTCCTTAGCGGGGGGCCGATACGAGCAGTACTTC	TRBD2	TRBV6-5	few	TRBJ2-7
CASSLGGGDQPQHF	TGTGCCAGCAGCTTGGGGGGAGGGGATCAGCCCCAGCATTTT	.	TRBV5-4	.	TRBJ1-5
CASSPDSLNTDTQYF	TGCGCCAGCAGCCCGGACAGCTTAAACACAGATACGCAGTATTTT	.	TRBV5-1	.	TRBJ2-3
CASRVRGKDSSYTF	TGTGCCAGCAGAGTGCGGGGGAAGGATTCCAGCTACACCTTC	.	TRBV28	.	TRBJ1-2
CSVDPGTGITEAFF	TGCAGCGTTGACCCCGGGACAGGGATCACTGAAGCTTTCTTT	TRBD1	TRBV29-1	.	TRBJ1-1
CASSAGLAGVGTQYF	TGTGCCAGCAGCGCGGGACTAGCGGGGGTGGGTACGCAGTATTTT	TRBD2	TRBV9	few	TRBJ2-3
CASRNKGQKNTEAFF	TGTGCCAGCAGGAATAAGGGACAGAAGAACACTGAAGCTTTCTTT	TRBD1	TRBV6-5	.	TRBJ1-1
CASGEQGRGNTEAFF	TGTGCCAGCGGGGAACAGGGTCGGGGGAACACTGAAGCTTTCTTT	.	TRBV25-1	.	TRBJ1-1
CAISPQLSSGTEAFF	TGTGCCATCAGCCCGCAATTGTCCTCGGGCACTGAAGCTTTCTTT	.	TRBV10-3	.	TRBJ1-1
CGWGDSGNTIYF	TGTGGTTGGGGGGACAGTGGAAACACCATATATTTT	TRBD1	TRBV30	.	TRBJ1-3
CASSSRFSGGITGELFF	TGTGCCAGCAGTTCCCGTTTTAGCGGGGGGATAACCGGGGAGCTGTTTTTT	TRBD2	TRBV9	.	TRBJ2-2
CASSQGGNRDRDSFF	TGCGCCAGCAGCCAAGGTGGGAACCGGGACAGGGATTCTTTCTTT	TRBD1	TRBV4-1	few	TRBJ1-1
CASSSQGALGTEAFF	TGTGCCAGCAGCAGCCAGGGGGCCCTGGGCACTGAAGCTTTCTTT	TRBD1	TRBV7-9	.	TRBJ1-1
CASSVDGAGQGSSGYTF	TGTGCCAGCAGCGTAGATGGGGCCGGACAGGGATCCTCGGGCTACACCTTC	TRBD1	TRBV9	.	TRBJ1-2
CASSYSGTSNYGYTF	TGTGCCAGCAGTTACTCGGGCACTTCTAACTATGGCTACACCTTC	.	TRBV6-5	.	TRBJ1-2
CASSSRMGWGNQPQHF	TGTGCCAGCAGTTCCCGTATGGGCTGGGGCAATCAGCCCCAGCATTTT	.	TRBV28	.	TRBJ1-5
CASSLAGETQYF	TGCGCCAGCAGCTTGGCCGGGGAGACCCAGTACTTC	.	TRBV5-1	.	TRBJ2-5
CASRRAGGSTDTQYF	TGTGCCAGCAGAAGGGCGGGAGGCAGCACAGATACGCAGTATTTT	TRBD2	TRBV7-2	.	TRBJ2-3
CASNNGGSKNIQYF	TGTGCCAGCAACAATGGGGGCTCCAAAAACATTCAGTACTTC	.	TRBV6-5	.	TRBJ2-4
CASSPGLAGGYSSYNEQFF	TGCGCCAGCAGTCCGGGACTAGCGGGGGGCTATAGCTCCTACAATGAGCAGTTCTTC	TRBD2	TRBV5-1	.	TRBJ2-1
CASSPVGAPEAFF	TGTGCCAGCAGCCCCGTGGGGGCCCCTGAAGCTTTCTTT	.	TRBV7-8	.	TRBJ1-1
CASSVDRVMNPEAFF	TGTGCCAGCAGTGTTGACAGGGTCATGAACCCTGAAGCTTTCTTT	TRBD1	TRBV25-1	.	TRBJ1-1
CSVEDRRQAVYEQYF	TGCAGCGTTGAAGATCGTAGGCAGGCCGTCTACGAGCAGTACTTC	.	TRBV29-1	few	TRBJ2-7
CAISESQRTGDGAFF	TGTGCCATCAGTGAGTCGCAAAGGACGGGAGATGGAGCTTTCTTT	.	TRBV10-3	.	TRBJ1-1
CASSLAGGDYNEQFF	TGTGCCAGCAGCCTAGCGGGGGGGGATTACAATGAGCAGTTCTTC	TRBD2	TRBV7-6	.	TRBJ2-1
CASSLDRGLEPQHF	TGTGCCAGCAGCTTAGACAGGGGGCTGGAGCCCCAGCATTTT	TRBD1	TRBV11-3	.	TRBJ1-5
CASSVRDDEQYF	TGTGCCAGCAGTGTTAGAGATGACGAGCAGTACTTC	.	TRBV2	.	TRBJ2-7
CASSQSRQDNIQYF	TGTGCCAGCAGCCAAAGCCGTCAAGATAACATTCAGTACTTC	.	TRBV4-2	.	TRBJ2-4
CSGQGAPNEKLFF	TGCAGCGGGCAGGGGGCGCCTAATGAAAAACTGTTTTTT	TRBD1	TRBV29-1	.	TRBJ1-4
CAWSGTGGYTF	TGTGCCTGGAGCGGGACAGGGGGCTACACCTTC	TRBD1	TRBV30	.	TRBJ1-2
CASSPGTGSAGANVLTF	TGTGCCAGCAGTCCCGGGACAGGGTCTGCTGGGGCCAACGTCCTGACTTTC	TRBD1	TRBV11-3	few	TRBJ2-6
CASSLGLAGARTDTQYF	TGTGCCAGCAGCCTTGGACTAGCGGGGGCCCGCACAGATACGCAGTATTTT	TRBD2	TRBV4-2	few	TRBJ2-3
CASSPPSGTGASEQYF	TGTGCCAGCTCACCCCCCTCCGGGACAGGAGCCTCGGAGCAGTACTTC	TRBD1	TRBV18	.	TRBJ2-7
CASTPGAGGSNQPQHF	TGTGCCAGCACCCCGGGGGCGGGAGGGAGCAATCAGCCCCAGCATTTT	.	TRBV2	.	TRBJ1-5
CASSTPDRQPTNEKLFF	TGTGCCAGTAGTACCCCCGACAGACAGCCAACTAATGAAAAACTGTTTTTT	.	TRBV19	.	TRBJ1-4
CASSLPKGSGNKDTEAFF	TGTGCCAGCAGCTTACCTAAGGGCTCGGGAAATAAGGACACTGAAGCTTTCTTT	.	TRBV7-9	few	TRBJ1-1
CASSVDWGNRSPLHF	TGTGCCAGCAGCGTGGATTGGGGTAACAGGTCACCCCTCCACTTT	.	TRBV9	few	TRBJ1-6
CASSQSLGLGETQYF	TGTGCCAGCAGCCAAAGTTTGGGACTCGGAGAGACCCAGTACTTC	.	TRBV4-2	.	TRBJ2-5
CAWSPGYNEKLFF	TGTGCCTGGAGTCCAGGTTATAATGAAAAACTGTTTTTT	.	TRBV30	.	TRBJ1-4
CASSRSPGQGGVF	TGTGCCAGCAGCCGAAGCCCGGGGCAGGGCGGGGTCTTC	.	TRBV14	.	TRBJ2-1
CASRPTSGDYEQYF	TGTGCCAGCAGGCCGACTAGCGGGGACTACGAGCAGTACTTC	TRBD2	TRBV6-1	.	TRBJ2-7
CASSTWTGGTYEQYF	TGTGCCAGCAGTACTTGGACAGGGGGGACCTACGAGCAGTACTTC	TRBD1	TRBV6-5	.	TRBJ2-7